These 9 T cell receptor beta chains originate from one sample sequenced in a study of blood T cell repertoires in COVID-19. Profiled with immunoSEQ multiplex PCR; TCRdb holds only in-frame clones, not every one. Here the sample spans 200,000 to 300,000 clones, more than 70% being singletons. Sequenced: peripheral blood. Receptors were obtained from a woman aged 45-65 years with acute or convalescent COVID-19.

The rearrangement uses TRBV30 and TRBJ2-3; D may be TRBD1 (6 bases). Between the trimmed V and J ends, which lost 8 bases and 0 bases, there was a span of 9 bases. Germline V gene sequence: CDR1 GTSNPN, CDR2 SVGIG (reference sequence). The CDR3 has 12 residues. The CDR3 DNA sequence: TGTGCCGGTCAGGGGAGCACAGATACGCAGTATTTT. Its translation: CAGQGSTDTQYF. The complete variable domain, with remaining parts taken from reference TRBV30 and TRBJ2-3, reads SQTIHQWPATLVQPVGSPLSLECTVEGTSNPNLYWYRQAAGRGLQLLFYSVGIGQISSEVPQNLSASRPQDRQFILSSKKLLLSDSGFYLCAGQGSTDTQYFGPGTRLTVL.

The DNA of the CDR3 is TGTGCCACCAGTGACCTGACTAGCAAGGAGACCCAGTACTTC. Translating gives CATSDLTSKETQYF. The chain is built from TRBV24-1 and TRBJ2-5, with 7 bases identical to TRBD2. The CDR3 covers 14 residues. Germline-derived CDR1 and CDR2 are KGHDR and SFDVKD. V shed 4 bases, J shed 5 bases, and the junction held 6 bases outside the gene matches.

This clone appeared a few times. The chain links TRBV6-5 to TRBJ2-5; 8 nucleotides align to TRBD1. Germline V gene lookup returns CDR1 MNHEY and CDR2 SVGAGI. This CDR3 region has 15 residues. V lost 2 bases, J lost 5 bases, and 7 bases stayed unmatched. This chain's CDR3 is CASSYDRGRSETQYF. The CDR3 DNA reads as TGTGCCAGCAGTTACGACAGGGGACGTAGTGAGACCCAGTACTTC.

The CDR3 DNA reads TGTGCCACCTCGACAGGGGAGAGAACCGGGGAGCTGTTTTTT. Translation gives CATSTGERTGELFF. This chain uses TRBV24-1 with TRBJ2-2; 8 positions agree with TRBD1. There are 14 residues in the CDR3. CDR1 is KGHDR, CDR2 SFDVKD, per germline. Losses at the gene ends were 9 bases for V and 5 bases for J; bases not matched to a gene: 7.

The chain employs TRBV7-2 and TRBJ1-5, with D tentatively TRBD1 (5 bases). The germline CDR1 and CDR2 sequences are SGHTA and FQGNSA. There are 16 residues in the CDR3. Trimming shortened V by 1 base and J by 7 bases, and 17 bases separated the two germline ends. The CDR3 nucleotides read TGTGCCAGCAGCTTAGGTCCTAGGGGCGTTGGGCAGCCCCAGCATTTT. This sequence encodes CASSLGPRGVGQPQHF. Full variable domain (remainder filled in from reference TRBV7-2 and TRBJ1-5): GAGVSQSPSNKVTEKGKDVELRCDPISGHTALYWYRQSLGQGLEFLIYFQGNSAPDKSGLPSDRFSAERTGGSVSTLTIQRTQQEDSAVYLCASSLGPRGVGQPQHFGDGTRLSIL.

The chain has TRBV27 and TRBJ1-1, with a weak D call TRBD1 (6 bases). CDR1 is MNHEY, CDR2 SMNVEV, per germline (reference sequence). This CDR3 region has 13 residues. The V gene lost 8 bases and the J gene lost 5 bases, with 15 bases spanning the gap. DNA for the CDR3: TGTGCCAGCTGGGCGGCAGGGGTAACTGAAGCTTTCTTT. Encoded protein: CASWAAGVTEAFF.

The gene calls are TRBV5-6 and TRBJ1-1; no clear D. V was clipped by 3 bases and J by 10 bases, with 13 bases between them. Germline V lookup: CDR1 SGHDT, CDR2 YYEEEE. The CDR3 length is 12 residues. CDR3 nucleotide sequence: TGTGCCAGCAGCTCACCTGGCCTAGGAGCTTTCTTT. It yields the protein CASSSPGLGAFF.

The chain is built from TRBV7-2 and TRBJ1-1; D might be TRBD1 (5 bases). V lost 6 bases and J 4 bases, leaving 12 bases between the germline ends. CDR1 and CDR2 from the germline V gene are SGHTA and FQGNSA. The CDR3 is 13 residues long. CDR3 DNA sequence: TGTGCCAGCAGGACTGGGGGGGGCACTGAAGCTTTCTTT. It translates to CASRTGGGTEAFF.

Only a few counts were recorded for this clone. J is TRBJ2-7 and V is TRBV6-4; 10 nucleotides line up with TRBD2. V lost 0 bases and J lost 7; bases outside the gene matches: 9. Germline CDR1 MRHNA, CDR2 SNTAGT. This CDR3 region has 16 residues. CDR3 nucleotide sequence: TGTGCCAGCAGTGACTCGGTTCTAGCGGGAGTCAGTGAGCAGTACTTC. It is translated as CASSDSVLAGVSEQYF.